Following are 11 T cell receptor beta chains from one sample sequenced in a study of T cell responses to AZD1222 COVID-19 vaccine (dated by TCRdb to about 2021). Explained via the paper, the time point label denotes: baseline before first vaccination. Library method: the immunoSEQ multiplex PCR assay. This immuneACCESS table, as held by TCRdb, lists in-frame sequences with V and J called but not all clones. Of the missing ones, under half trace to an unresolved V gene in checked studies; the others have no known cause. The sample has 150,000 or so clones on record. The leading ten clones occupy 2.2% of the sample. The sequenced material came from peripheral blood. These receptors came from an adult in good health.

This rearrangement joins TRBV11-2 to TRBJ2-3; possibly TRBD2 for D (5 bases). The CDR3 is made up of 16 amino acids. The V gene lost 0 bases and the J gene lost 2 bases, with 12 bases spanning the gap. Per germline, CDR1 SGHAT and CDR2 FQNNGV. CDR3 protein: CASSLDHERNTDTQYF. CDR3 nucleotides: TGTGCCAGCAGCTTAGATCACGAGCGGAACACAGATACGCAGTATTTT.

CDR3 amino acids: CASSEREQANYGYTF. CDR3 DNA sequence: TGTGCCAGCAGTGAGAGGGAACAGGCTAACTATGGCTACACCTTC. The chain recombines TRBV6-1 with TRBJ1-2; D perhaps matches TRBD1 (5 bases). CDR1 MNHNS and CDR2 SASEGT come from the germline V gene. With 3 bases removed from V and 0 bases from J, the gap between germline ends came to 11 bases. The CDR3 covers 15 residues.

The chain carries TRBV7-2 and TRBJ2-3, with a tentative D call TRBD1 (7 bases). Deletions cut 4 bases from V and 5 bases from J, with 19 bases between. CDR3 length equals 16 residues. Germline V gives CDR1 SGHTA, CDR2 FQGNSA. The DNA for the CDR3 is TGTGCCAGCAGCTCGGTGGAGGGGGCACGTAAAGATACGCAGTATTTT. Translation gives CASSSVEGARKDTQYF.

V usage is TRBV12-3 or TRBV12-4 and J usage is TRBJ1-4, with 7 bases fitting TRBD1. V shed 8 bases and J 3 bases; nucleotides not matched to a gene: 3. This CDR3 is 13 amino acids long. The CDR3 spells CASRQGANEKLFF. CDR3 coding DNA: TGTGCCAGCCGACAGGGAGCTAATGAAAAACTGTTTTTT.

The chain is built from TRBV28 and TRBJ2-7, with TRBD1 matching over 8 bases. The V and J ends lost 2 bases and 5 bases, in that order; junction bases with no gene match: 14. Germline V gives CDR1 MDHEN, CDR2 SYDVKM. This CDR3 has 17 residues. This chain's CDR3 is CASSLSAGGRIKDEQYF. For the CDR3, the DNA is TGTGCCAGCAGTTTAAGCGCAGGGGGCAGGATCAAGGACGAGCAGTACTTC.

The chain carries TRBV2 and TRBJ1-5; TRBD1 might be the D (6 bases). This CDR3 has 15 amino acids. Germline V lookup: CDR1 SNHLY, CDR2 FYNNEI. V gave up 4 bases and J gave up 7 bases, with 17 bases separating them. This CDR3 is CASSVVGGLGQPQHF. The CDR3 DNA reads TGTGCCAGCAGTGTGGTAGGGGGTTTAGGGCAGCCCCAGCATTTT.

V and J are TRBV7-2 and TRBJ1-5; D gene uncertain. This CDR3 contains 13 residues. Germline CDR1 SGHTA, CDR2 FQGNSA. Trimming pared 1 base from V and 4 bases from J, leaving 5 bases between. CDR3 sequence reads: CASSLGWNQPQHF. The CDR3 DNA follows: TGTGCCAGCAGCTTAGGTTGGAATCAGCCCCAGCATTTT. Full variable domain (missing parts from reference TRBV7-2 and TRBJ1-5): GAGVSQSPSNKVTEKGKDVELRCDPISGHTALYWYRQSLGQGLEFLIYFQGNSAPDKSGLPSDRFSAERTGGSVSTLTIQRTQQEDSAVYLCASSLGWNQPQHFGDGTRLSIL.

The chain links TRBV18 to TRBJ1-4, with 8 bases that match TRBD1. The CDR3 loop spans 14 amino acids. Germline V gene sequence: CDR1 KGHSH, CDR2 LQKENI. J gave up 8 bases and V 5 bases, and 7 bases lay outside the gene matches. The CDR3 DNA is TGTGCCAGCTCATCCGGACGGACAGGGGAAAAACTGTTTTTT. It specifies CASSSGRTGEKLFF.

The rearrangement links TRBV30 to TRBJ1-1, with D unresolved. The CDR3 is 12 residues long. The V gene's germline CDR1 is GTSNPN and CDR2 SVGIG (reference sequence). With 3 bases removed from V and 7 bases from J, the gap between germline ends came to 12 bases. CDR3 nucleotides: TGTGCCTGGAGCAATATGCGGGGTGAAGCTTTCTTT. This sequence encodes CAWSNMRGEAFF. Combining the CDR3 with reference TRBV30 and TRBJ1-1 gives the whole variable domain SQTIHQWPATLVQPVGSPLSLECTVEGTSNPNLYWYRQAAGRGLQLLFYSVGIGQISSEVPQNLSASRPQDRQFILSSKKLLLSDSGFYLCAWSNMRGEAFFGQGTRLTVV.

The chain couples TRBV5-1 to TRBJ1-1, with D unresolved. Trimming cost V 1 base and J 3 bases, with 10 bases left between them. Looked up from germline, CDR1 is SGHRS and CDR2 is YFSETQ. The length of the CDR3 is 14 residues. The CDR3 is CASSLQAPHTEAFF. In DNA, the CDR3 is TGCGCCAGCAGCTTGCAAGCCCCGCACACTGAAGCTTTCTTT.

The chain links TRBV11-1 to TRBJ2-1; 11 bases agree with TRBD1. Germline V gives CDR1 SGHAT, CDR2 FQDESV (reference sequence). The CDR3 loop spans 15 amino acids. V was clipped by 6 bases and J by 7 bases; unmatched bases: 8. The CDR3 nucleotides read TGTGCCAGCAGAAAAAGGACAGGGGGCAGGAATGAGCAGTTCTTC. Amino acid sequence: CASRKRTGGRNEQFF.